This TCR beta chain was identified during a study of beta chain features in type 1 diabetes. About the study: The samples had approximately 110 million sorted cells examined in all. Overall study findings and caveats: Cells with high TCR expression could be over-represented when cDNA is sequenced. PCR might favor shorter templates, but any such skew would affect patients and controls equally.

This clone appeared a few times. Its specificity is not known. At one of its ends the junction is not consistent with the germline gene, which may arise from a read error. By way of CD45RO/CCR7/CD25/CD127/CD95/CD27, the CD4+ regulatory, stem cell-like memory, central memory and naive cells were sorted. The sequenced template was cDNA made from the entire isolated RNA. The method was immunoSEQ multiplex PCR; TCRdb's version includes in-frame clones alone and lacks a portion of them. The table shows 250,000 to 300,000 clones, with 8% occurring only once. The receptor's source is a woman aged 18-35 years in good health. The sample comprised central memory CD4+ T cells from blood.

In DNA form, the CDR3 reads TGTGCCAGCAGTTACGGCAATCTATATAATTCACCCCTCCACTTT. It is translated as CASSYGNLYNSPLHF. The V and J genes are TRBV10-3 and TRBJ1-6; D is ambiguous. This CDR3 spans 15 amino acids. Looked up from germline, CDR1 is ENHRY and CDR2 is SYGVKD.